The 25 T cell receptor beta chains presented below share a single source sample, sequenced in a study of T cells in Graves' hyperthyroidism and ophthalmopathy. TCR beta CDR3 regions were amplified from RNA. The HTBI primer set was used in a first-round RT-PCR of the TCR CDR3. TCRdb fed the multiplex PCR reads into MiXCR, producing one record per CDR3 protein. The table records fewer than 600,000 distinct CDR3 sequences, 14% of them present only once. Sequencing was performed on blood. The origin of the receptors is a woman aged 40 to 49 with Graves' hyperthyroidism.

This clonotype appeared many times. V usage is TRBV5-1 and J usage is TRBJ2-1, with TRBD2 matching 8 bases. V gave up 0 bases and J gave up 6 bases; unmatched junction bases: 5. The V gene's germline CDR1 is SGHRS and CDR2 YFSETQ. This CDR3 contains 15 residues. The DNA of the CDR3 is TGCGCCAGCAGCTTGGAGACTAGCGTACCCAATGAGCAGTTCTTC. Translation: CASSLETSVPNEQFF.

The chain is built from TRBV2 and TRBJ2-1; 11 nucleotides line up with TRBD2. This CDR3 comprises 18 residues. Germline V gene data show CDR1 as SNHLY and CDR2 as FYNNEI. J gave up 3 bases and V 7 bases, and 14 bases lay outside the gene matches. CDR3 DNA: TGTGCCAGCAAAGGCCTAGCGGGAGGAGGATCCCTCTACAATGAGCAGTTCTTC. Its protein product is CASKGLAGGGSLYNEQFF. Based on the CDR3 plus reference TRBV2 and TRBJ2-1, the full variable domain is EPEVTQTPSHQVTQMGQEVILRCVPISNHLYFYWYRQILGQKVEFLVSFYNNEISEKSEIFDDQFSVERPDGSNFTLKIRSTKLEDSAMYFCASKGLAGGGSLYNEQFFGPGTRLTVL.

In this sample, this clonotype turned up many times. CDR3 amino acids: CSARLPGSSSYNEQFF. The DNA of the CDR3 is TGCAGTGCTAGGCTCCCGGGGAGCAGCTCCTACAATGAGCAGTTCTTC. The J gene is TRBJ2-1, the V gene TRBV20-1; perhaps TRBD2 as D (5 bases). The CDR3 spans 16 residues. CDR1 DFQATT and CDR2 SNEGSKA come from the germline V gene (reference sequence). V lost 3 bases and J 0 bases, leaving 15 bases between the germline ends.

The table lists this clonotype with many counts. J is TRBJ1-3 and V is TRBV6-1, with D possibly being TRBD1 (5 bases). This CDR3 has 14 amino acids. Germline CDR1 and CDR2: MNHNS and SASEGT. Trimming removed 7 bases from V and 4 bases from J, with 14 bases in between. The CDR3 loop reads CASTDGGYGNTIYF. CDR3 coding DNA: TGTGCCAGCACCGACGGGGGGTACGGAAACACCATATATTTT.

This clonotype was seen more than once but under ten times. The rearrangement links TRBV10-3 to TRBJ1-1, with 7 bases fitting TRBD1. This CDR3 is built from 16 residues. J gave up 6 bases and V 3 bases, and 13 bases lay outside the gene matches. Germline V gives CDR1 ENHRY, CDR2 SYGVKD. The CDR3 is CAISESGTVLNAEAFF. CDR3 bases: TGTGCCATCAGTGAAAGCGGGACAGTATTAAACGCTGAAGCTTTCTTT.

Many counts were recorded for this clonotype. V usage is TRBV11-2 and J usage is TRBJ2-7; the match to TRBD2 covers 9 bases. V dropped 5 bases and J dropped 1; count of bases not matched to a gene: 9. CDR1 and CDR2 from the germline V gene are SGHAT and FQNNGV. The CDR3 has 16 residues. The DNA for the CDR3 is TGTGCCAGCAGCCTCCCCCGTAGCGGGGGATCCTACGAGCAGTACTTC. It translates to CASSLPRSGGSYEQYF.

The genes are TRBV7-2 and TRBJ2-3, with TRBD2 matching 8 bases. Germline V gene lookup returns CDR1 SGHTA and CDR2 FQGNSA. The V and J ends lost 2 bases and 2 bases, in that order; junction bases with no gene match: 6. There are 16 residues in the CDR3. DNA of the CDR3: TGTGCCAGCAGCTTAATGATAGCGGGACTCACAGATACGCAGTATTTT. Its protein is CASSLMIAGLTDTQYF.

Many counts were recorded for this clonotype. V and J are TRBV6-1 and TRBJ1-1, with D perhaps TRBD1 (6 bases). Germline lookup yields CDR1 MNHNS and CDR2 SASEGT. Trimming took off 6 bases at V and 7 bases at J, with 15 bases between the two ends. The length of the CDR3 is 13 residues. The CDR3 sequence: CASSDQGKGEAFF. The CDR3 nucleotides read TGTGCCAGCAGCGACCAGGGGAAGGGTGAAGCTTTCTTT.

Turning to this clonotype: A single base separates this from a much larger clone, so it may be a read error. This chain connects TRBV7-2 to TRBJ2-5, with a weak D call TRBD2 (5 bases). The CDR3 covers 12 residues. Germline CDR1 is SGHTA and CDR2 is FQGNSA. In DNA, the CDR3 is TGTGCCAGCAGCTCCGCAGCGGAGACCCGGTACTTC. Amino acids: CASSSAAETRYF.

This clonotype was observed at least ten times. The genes are TRBV2 and TRBJ2-2; a possible D gene is TRBD1 (6 bases). This CDR3 is built from 14 residues. The V end lost 8 bases, the J end lost 1 base, and 11 bases lay between the germline ends. Germline CDR1 SNHLY, CDR2 FYNNEI. CDR3 sequence (DNA): TGTGCCAGCTGGACAGACTTGAACACCGGGGAGCTGTTTTTT. It specifies CASWTDLNTGELFF.

Regarding this clonotype: A much bigger clone sits one base away, suggesting this may be a read error. This chain links TRBV3-1 with TRBJ2-1; 7 positions agree with TRBD1. The CDR3 sequence is 17 residues long. Germline loops: CDR1 LGHDT, CDR2 YNNKEL (reference sequence). The CDR3 DNA reads TGTGCCAGCAGCCAAGATCAGGGAGACAGGGTCTACAATGAGCAGTCCTTC. Translated, it gives CASSQDQGDRVYNEQSF.

The chain joins TRBV28 to TRBJ1-1, with D possibly TRBD1 on 6 matching bases. V was pared by 7 bases and J by 4 bases, with 19 bases between. Germline V CDR1 and CDR2: MDHEN, SYDVKM. The CDR3 is made up of 15 amino acids. In DNA form, the CDR3 reads TGTGCCAGCAAGACTCCGGGGGCCCGGGGCACTGAAGCTTTCTTT. It codes for CASKTPGARGTEAFF.

This clonotype has ten or more counts. V is TRBV3-1 and J is TRBJ1-2; D ambiguous. CDR1 is LGHDT and CDR2 is YNNKEL in the germline V gene (reference sequence). The CDR3 is made up of 14 amino acids. V lost 0 bases and J lost 4, with 9 bases in between. The CDR3 coding sequence is TGTGCCAGCAGCCAAGAGGGAAACACCTATGGCTACACCTTC. This translates into CASSQEGNTYGYTF.

This clonotype was seen a handful of times. The V and J genes are TRBV13 and TRBJ2-1; 9 positions match TRBD2. With V trimmed by 6 bases and J by 12 bases, 18 bases remained unmatched. The CDR3 is 16 amino acids. Germline-derived CDR1 and CDR2 are PRHDT and FYEKMQ (reference sequence). The CDR3 sequence is CASSNLGAGGPPVQFF. CDR3 DNA: TGTGCCAGCAGTAACTTAGGGGCGGGAGGGCCTCCGGTGCAGTTCTTC. The full variable domain, rest sourced from reference TRBV13 and TRBJ2-1, is AAGVIQSPRHLIKEKRETATLKCYPIPRHDTVYWYQQGPGQDPQFLISFYEKMQSDKGSIPDRFSAQQFSDYHSELNMSSLELGDSALYFCASSNLGAGGPPVQFFGPGTRLTVL.

This clonotype was seen more than once but under ten times. The V and J genes are TRBV6-1 and TRBJ1-4, with a possible D match to TRBD1 (5 bases). Trimming took off 3 bases at V and 8 bases at J, with 13 bases between the two ends. Germline V gene sequence: CDR1 MNHNS, CDR2 SASEGT. The CDR3 has 14 residues. The CDR3 protein is CASSEGGKLEKLFF. As DNA, the CDR3 is TGTGCCAGCAGTGAGGGGGGAAAATTGGAAAAACTGTTTTTT.

V usage is TRBV7-3 and J usage is TRBJ2-2; 7 bases fit TRBD1. The germline CDR1 and CDR2 sequences are SGHTA and FQGTGA. This CDR3 is 16 amino acids long. The V gene end was trimmed by 4 bases and the J gene end by 2 bases; junction bases not matched to a gene: 7. CDR3 bases: TGTGCCAGCAGCTCTGAGGGACAGATTAACACCGGGGAGCTGTTTTTT. It yields the protein CASSSEGQINTGELFF. Filled out from reference TRBV7-3 and TRBJ2-2, the complete variable domain reads GAGVSQTPSNKVTEKGKYVELRCDPISGHTALYWYRQSLGQGPEFLIYFQGTGAADDSGLPNDRFFAVRPEGSVSTLKIQRTERGDSAVYLCASSSEGQINTGELFFGEGSRLTVL.

The DNA for the CDR3 is TGCGCCAGCAGCCTTTCCCGGACAGGGGGCGGTCTAGATACGCAGTATTTT. Its translation: CASSLSRTGGGLDTQYF. V is TRBV4-1 and J is TRBJ2-3; 11 bases align to TRBD1. Germline V gene sequence: CDR1 MGHRA, CDR2 YSYEKL. Trimming cost V 4 bases and J 5 bases; bases outside gene matches: 11. The CDR3 runs to 17 residues.

The genes are TRBV10-2 and TRBJ2-7, with TRBD1 identical over 9 bases. Germline CDR1 and CDR2: WSHSY and SAAADI. The CDR3 has 14 amino acids. V shed 7 bases, J shed 5 bases, and the junction held 9 bases outside the gene matches. CDR3 amino acids: CASIDRGRTDEQYF. In DNA form, the CDR3 reads TGCGCCAGCATAGACAGGGGGAGGACAGACGAGCAGTACTTC.

This clonotype has more than one count but fewer than ten. The chain combines TRBV6-1 with TRBJ1-5; 8 positions agree with TRBD1. CDR3 length: 14 amino acids. Germline CDR1 MNHNS, CDR2 SASEGT. J lost 1 base, V lost 10 bases, and 6 bases had no gene match. CDR3 region: CATWTGLSNQPQHF. In DNA, the CDR3 is TGTGCCACCTGGACAGGGCTGAGCAATCAGCCCCAGCATTTT.

This clonotype was recorded a few times. This chain uses TRBV19 with TRBJ1-1; TRBD1 is a possible D gene (6 bases). This CDR3 contains 13 residues. V was clipped by 5 bases and J by 1 base, with 8 bases between them. Per germline, CDR1 LNHDA and CDR2 SQIVND (reference sequence). The CDR3 region has the DNA TGTGCCAGTAGTCCAGGGGAGAACACTGAAGCTTTCTTT. Translated, it gives CASSPGENTEAFF.

The rearrangement uses TRBV28 and TRBJ2-1; possible D gene TRBD2, 6 bases. V lost 7 bases and J lost 3, with 10 bases in between. Germline V gene sequence: CDR1 MDHEN, CDR2 SYDVKM. The CDR3 covers 13 residues. In nucleotides, the CDR3 is TGTGCCAGCACCATGACTAGCTACAATGAGCAGTTCTTC. Translating gives CASTMTSYNEQFF. The variable domain in full, completed from reference TRBV28 and TRBJ2-1, reads DVKVTQSSRYLVKRTGEKVFLECVQDMDHENMFWYRQDPGLGLRLIYFSYDVKMKEKGDIPEGYSVSREKKERFSLILESASTNQTSMYLCASTMTSYNEQFFGPGTRLTVL.

There are a few counts of this clonotype. The chain has TRBV3-1 and TRBJ2-1; perhaps TRBD1 as D (5 bases). V lost 9 bases, J lost 1 base, and 13 bases lay in between. CDR1 is LGHDT, CDR2 YNNKEL, per germline (reference sequence). The CDR3 length is 14 residues. The CDR3 DNA reads TGTGCCAGTTCGACAGCTGAATCCTACAATGAGCAGTTCTTC. This gives the protein CASSTAESYNEQFF.

On this clonotype itself: A much larger clone differs by one base, so this may be a read error. This sequence joins TRBV18 and TRBJ2-6, with D possibly being TRBD1 (6 bases). Germline V gene sequence: CDR1 KGHSH, CDR2 LQKENI. This CDR3 is 16 amino acids long. CDR3 coding DNA: TGTGTCAGCTCACCACCTCAGGGGACTGGGGCCAACGTCCTGACTTTC. It codes for CVSSPPQGTGANVLTF.

This clonotype has at least ten counts. V usage is TRBV15 and J usage is TRBJ1-5, with 7 bases fitting TRBD1. The J segment lost 4 bases and the V segment lost 2 bases, leaving 2 bases of the junction unmatched. The CDR3 has 14 residues. The germline V gene has CDR1 LNHNV and CDR2 YYDKDF (reference sequence). CDR3 sequence (DNA): TGTGCCACCAGCAGACCAGGGGGGAATCAGCCCCAGCATTTT. This encodes CATSRPGGNQPQHF.

This clonotype was counted only a few times. CDR3 DNA: TGCGCCAGCAGCTTGGATACTGAACTAACTGGGGCCAACGTCCTGACTTTC. Translated, it gives CASSLDTELTGANVLTF. This chain uses TRBV5-1 with TRBJ2-6, with D hard to call. V shed 0 bases and J shed 2 bases, with 12 bases lying between them. From germline, CDR1 is SGHRS and CDR2 YFSETQ. The CDR3 loop spans 17 amino acids.